This is a list of T cell receptor beta chains from one sample in a study of OX40 agonist ivuxolimab in advanced cancers. The method was immunoSEQ multiplex PCR; TCRdb's version includes in-frame clones alone and lacks a portion of them. The sample has tens of thousands of clones, 85% to 90% seen once; the top ten hold 1.5% to 2.5%. The sample in question was CD4+ or CD8+ T cells sorted from blood, obtained in a trial of the OX40 agonist ivuxolimab. These receptors all stem from an adult with an advanced solid tumor such as melanoma, head and neck, liver or kidney cancer. The CDR3 runs from the conserved cysteine through the conserved F or W. Fields, in order: D gene, J gene, clone size, V gene, CDR3 protein, CDR3 DNA. A D gene is named only where the DNA matches it firmly. Not all rows give a size; the values are once, few, many and, for expanded clones, a class.

-	TRBJ2-5	-	TRBV18	CASSPPNFGGEETQYF	TGTGCCAGCTCACCACCGAATTTTGGCGGGGAGGAGACCCAGTACTTC
TRBD2	TRBJ2-5	-	TRBV19	CASSRLAGVGETQYF	TGTGCCAGTAGCCGACTAGCGGGAGTTGGAGAGACCCAGTACTTC
-	TRBJ1-2	-	TRBV6-1	CASSVNFYVNYGYTF	TGTGCCAGCAGCGTTAATTTTTACGTAAACTATGGCTACACCTTC
-	TRBJ1-1	-	TRBV27	CASRSRPLQATEAFF	TGTGCCAGCAGATCACGTCCCCTCCAAGCCACTGAAGCTTTCTTT
TRBD1	TRBJ2-6	-	TRBV6-1	CASSGGQGTSGANVLTF	TGTGCCAGCAGTGGGGGACAGGGGACCTCTGGGGCCAACGTCCTGACTTTC
-	TRBJ2-7	-	TRBV4-2	CASSQDHTGYGEQYF	TGTGCCAGCAGCCAAGATCATACAGGGTACGGCGAGCAGTACTTC
-	TRBJ2-5	-	TRBV20-1	CSAIQETQYF	TGCAGTGCTATCCAAGAGACCCAGTACTTC
TRBD1	TRBJ2-3	-	TRBV19	CASSRGRLTDTQYF	TGTGCCAGTTCCAGGGGGCGCCTCACAGATACGCAGTATTTT
-	TRBJ1-4	-	TRBV11-2	CASSFLWGEKLFF	TGTGCCAGCAGCTTCCTCTGGGGTGAAAAACTGTTTTTT
TRBD2	TRBJ2-7	-	TRBV5-4	CASSSGLLSYEQYF	TGTGCCAGCAGCTCGGGACTACTCTCCTACGAGCAGTACTTC
TRBD1	TRBJ2-5	-	TRBV5-1	CASSLQPGTGQQETQYF	TGCGCCAGCAGCCTTCAGCCAGGGACAGGACAACAAGAGACCCAGTACTTC
-	TRBJ2-7	once	TRBV5-8	CASSLGQVYEQYF	TGTGCCAGCAGCTTGGGACAGGTCTACGAGCAGTACTTC
TRBD2	TRBJ2-2	-	TRBV18	CASSPLVTIAGTNTGELFF	TGTGCCAGCTCACCATTAGTCACGATAGCGGGAACGAACACCGGGGAGCTGTTTTTT
-	TRBJ1-4	-	TRBV6-1	CASSWARDSEKLFF	TGTGCCAGCAGTTGGGCCAGGGATAGTGAAAAACTGTTTTTT
TRBD1	TRBJ1-3	-	TRBV14	CASSQGQGGGGNTIYF	TGTGCCAGCAGCCAAGGACAGGGAGGTGGTGGAAACACCATATATTTT
-	TRBJ1-1	-	TRBV14	CASSTRGSGGTEAFF	TGTGCCAGCAGCACACGGGGCAGCGGGGGCACTGAAGCTTTCTTT
-	TRBJ2-1	-	TRBV30	CAWSGGTYSYNEQFF	TGTGCCTGGAGTGGGGGGACTTACTCCTACAATGAGCAGTTCTTC
TRBD1	TRBJ1-1	-	TRBV7-9	CASSPGTVYTEAFF	TGTGCCAGCAGCCCCGGGACAGTTTACACTGAAGCTTTCTTT
TRBD2	TRBJ2-7	once	TRBV5-1	CASRGGSSLPYEQYF	TGCGCCAGCAGGGGCGGGAGTTCCCTTCCCTACGAGCAGTACTTC
TRBD2	TRBJ2-2	-	TRBV2	CASSDGGGRTGELFF	TGTGCCAGCAGTGATGGGGGCGGGAGGACCGGGGAGCTGTTTTTT
-	TRBJ1-2	-	TRBV19	CASRNRGSPNYGYTF	TGTGCCAGTAGGAACCGAGGCAGCCCTAACTATGGCTACACCTTC
-	TRBJ2-3	once	TRBV7-6	CASSLEAGGRSTDTQYF	TGTGCCAGCAGCTTAGAAGCGGGTGGCCGATCCACAGATACGCAGTATTTT
-	TRBJ2-6	once	TRBV4-1	CASSQSLQPNSGANVLTF	TGCGCCAGCAGCCAAAGTCTACAGCCAAACTCTGGGGCCAACGTCCTGACTTTC
TRBD1	TRBJ1-1	-	TRBV6-5	CASSRTGRTEAFF	TGTGCCAGCAGTCGGACAGGGCGGACTGAAGCTTTCTTT
-	TRBJ2-3	once	TRBV20-1	CSARTGGTQYF	TGCAGTGCTAGGACAGGAGGAACGCAGTATTTT
-	TRBJ1-2	-	TRBV6-5	CASTNAGTNYGYTF	TGTGCCAGCACCAACGCCGGGACAAACTATGGCTACACCTTC
TRBD2	TRBJ2-1	-	TRBV27	CASSLTGTRPYNEQFF	TGTGCCAGCAGTTTAACCGGGACTAGACCCTACAATGAGCAGTTCTTC
TRBD1	TRBJ2-7	-	TRBV5-6	CASSEKGTGRFYEQYF	TGTGCCAGCAGCGAGAAGGGGACAGGTCGATTCTACGAGCAGTACTTC
TRBD1	TRBJ2-7	-	TRBV10-3	CAISRDRDFMEQYF	TGTGCCATCAGTCGGGACAGGGACTTTATGGAGCAGTACTTC
TRBD1	TRBJ2-5	-	TRBV9	CASSYGQGGETQYF	TGTGCCAGCAGCTACGGACAGGGGGGAGAGACCCAGTACTTC
TRBD2	TRBJ2-2	once	TRBV30	CAWGYGLAGNTGELFF	TGTGCCTGGGGGTACGGACTAGCGGGGAACACCGGGGAGCTGTTTTTT
-	TRBJ2-1	-	TRBV7-6	CASSLGGDPTAEQFF	TGTGCCAGCAGCTTAGGCGGGGACCCCACCGCGGAGCAGTTCTTC
TRBD2	TRBJ2-1	-	TRBV28	CASSSGLAVNYNEQFF	TGTGCCAGCAGTTCCGGACTAGCGGTTAATTACAATGAGCAGTTCTTC
-	TRBJ2-2	once	TRBV29-1	CSARLDLNTGELFF	TGCAGCGCGCGCTTGGACCTTAACACCGGGGAGCTGTTTTTT
TRBD1	TRBJ2-1	-	TRBV5-4	CASSQDRGQYNEQFF	TGTGCCAGCAGCCAGGACAGGGGGCAGTACAATGAGCAGTTCTTC
-	TRBJ2-2	-	TRBV7-2	CASTRDRGPQTGELFF	TGTGCCAGCACCCGTGACCGGGGGCCGCAGACCGGGGAGCTGTTTTTT
-	TRBJ2-1	-	TRBV7-9	CASSTYLSSYNEQFF	TGTGCCAGCAGCACGTACTTGAGCTCCTACAATGAGCAGTTCTTC
TRBD2	TRBJ2-2	-	TRBV5-6	CASSVTSGRYTGELFF	TGTGCCAGCAGCGTGACTAGCGGGAGGTACACCGGGGAGCTGTTTTTT
-	TRBJ1-5	-	TRBV19	CASTDTNSNQPQHF	TGTGCCAGTACAGACACTAATAGCAATCAGCCCCAGCATTTT
-	TRBJ2-5	-	TRBV5-1	CASSRRDLRGETQYF	TGCGCCAGCAGCCGCAGGGACCTTCGGGGCGAGACCCAGTACTTC
-	TRBJ2-7	-	TRBV27	CASSLVDSYEQYF	TGTGCCAGCAGTCTGGTGGACTCCTACGAGCAGTACTTC
TRBD1	TRBJ2-2	-	TRBV5-4	CASSPPGTGGDTGELFF	TGTGCCAGCAGCCCTCCGGGGACAGGGGGAGATACCGGGGAGCTGTTTTTT
TRBD2	TRBJ2-1	-	TRBV2	CASRGGTSGSSYNEQFF	TGTGCCAGCAGGGGCGGGACTAGCGGAAGCTCCTACAATGAGCAGTTCTTC
-	TRBJ2-4	-	TRBV18	CASSPAQASGDIQYF	TGTGCCAGCTCACCAGCACAGGCCTCAGGGGACATTCAGTACTTC
-	TRBJ2-1	-	TRBV6-1	CASSELPGYNEQFF	TGTGCCAGCAGTGAATTGCCGGGCTACAATGAGCAGTTCTTC
-	TRBJ2-7	-	TRBV28	CASSLSPDWHEQYF	TGTGCCAGCAGTTTATCCCCAGATTGGCACGAGCAGTACTTC
TRBD1	TRBJ2-1	-	TRBV19	CASGMTGDVYNEQFF	TGTGCCAGTGGGATGACAGGGGATGTGTACAATGAGCAGTTCTTC
TRBD1	TRBJ2-5	-	TRBV5-1	CASSLQGREETQYF	TGCGCCAGCAGCCTACAGGGGCGGGAAGAGACCCAGTACTTC